Sequencing of this T cell receptor (beta chain) was carried out in a study of shared clonotypes between healthy human individuals. Study details: Sampling drew on donors who were a couple of women and three men aged 18 to 49. The study used three CD4 naive, three CD4 memory, two CD8 naive and one CD8 memory plate per donor.

The CDR3 runs 13 residues. Germline V lookup: CDR1 MDHEN, CDR2 SYDVKM. Trimming removed 8 bases at V and 3 bases at J, with 10 bases between. The repertoire was sequenced with immunoSEQ multiplex PCR; TCRdb's copy has only in-frame clones and lacks some. The profile shows roughly 380,000 clones, roughly 96% of them singletons. The gene calls are TRBV28 and TRBJ2-2, with D perhaps given as TRBD1 or TRBD2 (5 bases each). The receptor's source is a man aged 25-45 years in good health. Sequencing was carried out using memory CD8+ T cells sorted from blood. The subset here: CD45RO+ cells pooled with CCR7-negative TemRA cells. CDR3: CASGGRYTGELFF. CDR3 DNA sequence: TGTGCCAGCGGGGGACGGTACACCGGGGAGCTGTTTTTT.